These 30 T cell receptor beta chains originate from one sample sequenced in a study of T cells in Graves' hyperthyroidism and ophthalmopathy. Researchers took RNA transcripts and amplified the TCR beta CDR3 regions from them. The HTBI primer set drove a first-round RT-PCR of the TCR CDR3. MiXCR was run by TCRdb on the multiplex PCR reads, yielding one entry per CDR3 protein. The sample has around 540,000 distinct CDR3 sequences; 46% are singletons. The sample taken for sequencing was peripheral blood or thyroid tissue (not recorded which). The origin of the receptors is a woman aged 18-29 years with Graves' hyperthyroidism.

This clonotype was observed a few times. CDR3 in amino acids: CASSEIKGYGYTF. The CDR3 DNA follows: TGTGCCAGCAGTGAAATTAAGGGCTATGGCTACACCTTC. V is TRBV2 and J is TRBJ1-2; no firm D call. The CDR3 extends over 13 amino acids. V dropped 2 bases and J dropped 4 bases, with 8 bases sitting between them. CDR1 is SNHLY and CDR2 is FYNNEI in the germline V gene.

A remark on this clonotype: A junction end diverges from the germline sequence, so it may reflect a read error. V and J are TRBV24-1 and TRBJ1-2; TRBD1 matches 10 bases. Germline V gene data show CDR1 as KGHDR and CDR2 as SFDVKD. The CDR3 runs to 14 residues. In DNA, the CDR3 is TGTGCCAGCAGTGAAGCGACAGGGGGCAGGGGCTACACCTTC. It encodes CASSEATGGRGYTF.

The chain couples TRBV29-1 to TRBJ2-7; D may be TRBD2 (5 bases). The CDR3 has 12 amino acids. Trimming removed 3 bases from V and 3 bases from J, with 9 bases in between. Germline V lookup: CDR1 SQVTM, CDR2 ANQGSEA. The CDR3 here is CSVDAAGYEQYF. CDR3 DNA sequence: TGCAGCGTTGACGCGGCGGGCTACGAGCAGTACTTC.

In regard to this clonotype: A much larger clone lies one base from this, so it may be a read error. V usage is TRBV13 and J usage is TRBJ2-5; D is uncertain. The last part of the DNA fits TRBJ2-1 better; the J call may be wrong. Germline-derived CDR1 and CDR2 are PRHDT and FYEKMQ (reference sequence). CDR3 length: 12 residues. In nucleotides, the CDR3 is TGTGCCAGCAGCTTTCACAACTACGAGCAGTTCTTC. Its translation is CASSFHNYEQFF.

The rearrangement uses TRBV24-1 and TRBJ2-7; 7 nucleotides align to TRBD2. Germline CDR1 is KGHDR and CDR2 is SFDVKD. This CDR3 comprises 12 residues. The junction had 2 bases not matched to a gene; V was cut back by 5 bases and J by 5 bases. CDR3 in DNA: TGTGCCACCAGTGCAAGCGGGGACGAGCAGTACTTC. This encodes CATSASGDEQYF.

This clonotype came up a few times. This chain connects TRBV12-3 or TRBV12-4 to TRBJ1-2, with TRBD1 identical over 9 bases. This CDR3 region has 14 residues. J lost 8 bases, V lost 4 bases, and 8 bases had no gene match. The CDR3 bases are TGTGCCAGCAGTTACAGGGACAGGGAAAACGGCTACACCTTC. This sequence encodes CASSYRDRENGYTF.

J is TRBJ1-2 and V is TRBV10-1; D is perhaps TRBD1 (5 bases). The CDR3 contains 13 residues. V was clipped by 1 base and J by 5 bases, with 8 bases between them. Per germline, CDR1 WNHNN and CDR2 SYGVQD (reference sequence). In DNA form, the CDR3 reads TGCGCCAGCAGTGAGTTCAGGGAATATGGCTACACCTTC. This codes for CASSEFREYGYTF.

The rearrangement links TRBV9 to TRBJ1-2; D perhaps matches TRBD1 (5 bases). CDR3 length equals 14 residues. Trimming removed 2 bases at V and 5 bases at J, with 13 bases between. CDR1 is SGDLS, CDR2 YYNGEE, per germline. CDR3 nucleotide sequence: TGTGCCAGCAGCGTCGCAGGGATGGGGTATGGCTACACCTTC. This sequence encodes CASSVAGMGYGYTF.

The genes are TRBV20-1 and TRBJ2-7; weak D call: TRBD2 (5 bases). Germline lookup yields CDR1 DFQATT and CDR2 SNEGSKA (reference sequence). V lost 5 bases, J lost 4 bases, and 21 bases lay in between. The CDR3 sequence is 15 residues long. The CDR3 protein is CSAPKGSPFEYEQYF. The CDR3 bases are TGCAGTGCTCCTAAAGGGAGTCCCTTTGAGTACGAGCAGTACTTC.

The chain is built from TRBV9 and TRBJ2-3; D not resolved. V dropped 0 bases and J dropped 3 bases, with 11 bases sitting between them. Germline CDR1 is SGDLS and CDR2 is YYNGEE. CDR3 length equals 15 residues. The CDR3 here is CASSVDRLVTDTQYF. CDR3 bases: TGTGCCAGCAGCGTAGACCGATTGGTGACAGATACGCAGTATTTT. The full variable domain, in which reference TRBV9 and TRBJ2-3 provide the parts outside the CDR3, is DSGVTQTPKHLITATGQRVTLRCSPRSGDLSVYWYQQSLDQGLQFLIQYYNGEERAKGNILERFSAQQFPDLHSELNLSSLELGDSALYFCASSVDRLVTDTQYFGPGTRLTVL.

The gene calls are TRBV5-8 and TRBJ2-7; 13 bases agree with TRBD2. Unmatched junction bases numbered 4, after V lost 5 bases and J lost 2 bases. Germline loops: CDR1 SGHTS, CDR2 YDEGEE. This CDR3 contains 15 residues. CDR3 sequence: CASRGTSGAPYEQYF. DNA for the CDR3: TGTGCCAGCAGGGGGACTAGCGGGGCTCCCTACGAGCAGTACTTC.

The V gene is TRBV20-1, the J gene TRBJ2-5; TRBD2 aligns across 8 bases. Germline values: CDR1 DFQATT, CDR2 SNEGSKA (reference sequence). CDR3 size: 13 residues. The J segment lost 4 bases and the V segment lost 6 bases, leaving 7 bases of the junction unmatched. The CDR3 region has the DNA TGCAGTGCCGAGCTCGGGAGGGGAGAGACCCAGTACTTC. Translated: CSAELGRGETQYF.

The chain recombines TRBV7-3 with TRBJ2-7; D possibly corresponds to TRBD2 (5 bases). The CDR3 has 15 residues. Germline CDR1 reads SGHTA; CDR2 reads FQGTGA. The germline V and J ends were trimmed by 7 bases and 2 bases, with 18 bases remaining between them. Written as DNA, the CDR3 is TGTGCCAGCACCCCGGGAACAGAATCAGCCTACGAGCAGTACTTC. Amino acids: CASTPGTESAYEQYF.

The V gene is TRBV14, the J gene TRBJ1-1; TRBD1 aligns across 12 bases. CDR3 length: 15 residues. Unmatched junction bases numbered 3, after V lost 0 bases and J lost 7 bases. Looked up from germline, CDR1 is SGHDN and CDR2 is FVKESK. CDR3 DNA: TGTGCCAGCAGCCAAGAGGGACAGGGGGCGGTTGAAGCTTTCTTT. Translated: CASSQEGQGAVEAFF.

The chain links TRBV24-1 to TRBJ1-2; D ambiguous. This CDR3 is 11 amino acids long. CDR1 and CDR2 from the germline V gene are KGHDR and SFDVKD. V was trimmed by 5 bases and J by 4 bases, leaving 4 bases between them. This chain's CDR3 is CATSAGYGYTF. The CDR3, as DNA: TGTGCCACCAGTGCCGGCTATGGCTACACCTTC.

For this clonotype: Relative to the germline gene, one junction end is altered; a read error may explain this. The CDR3, as DNA: TGTGCCAACAGCGACACAGGGGCCTCCTACGAGCAGTACTTC. Residues: CANSDTGASYEQYF. The chain is built from TRBV4-1 and TRBJ2-7, with 7 bases lining up with TRBD1. The CDR3 spans 14 residues. Per the germline V gene, CDR1 is MGHRA and CDR2 is YSYEKL.

The V call is TRBV20-1, the J call TRBJ2-7; D is possibly TRBD1 (7 bases). The germline V gene has CDR1 DFQATT and CDR2 SNEGSKA (reference sequence). The V end was cut by 5 bases, the J end by 4 bases, with 12 bases between. This CDR3 is built from 12 residues. CDR3 protein: CSAAGGRYEQYF. The CDR3 DNA sequence: TGCAGTGCTGCAGGGGGGAGGTACGAGCAGTACTTC.

The chain uses TRBV10-3 and TRBJ1-2, with D perhaps matching TRBD1 (6 bases). CDR1 is ENHRY and CDR2 is SYGVKD in the germline V gene. This CDR3 is 13 amino acids long. The V end was cut by 4 bases, the J end by 8 bases, with 14 bases between. CDR3 sequence reads: CAISARDTIGYTF. Written as DNA, the CDR3 is TGTGCCATCAGTGCCCGGGACACTATCGGCTACACCTTC.

The chain employs TRBV10-3 and TRBJ1-4; unclear D gene. The germline gives CDR1 ENHRY, CDR2 SYGVKD. Trimming cost V 11 bases and J 7 bases, with 14 bases left between them. The CDR3 spans 12 residues. The CDR3 DNA sequence: TGTGCCTCTAACGGGGATGGTGAAAAACTGTTTTTT. This sequence encodes CASNGDGEKLFF.

This chain links TRBV29-1 with TRBJ2-7, with 7 bases matching TRBD1. Germline CDR1 reads SQVTM; CDR2 reads ANQGSEA. CDR3 length equals 13 residues. The trim removed 5 bases at V and 4 bases at J, leaving 8 bases unmatched. The CDR3 here is CSVTPPTGYEQYF. CDR3 nucleotides: TGCAGCGTTACCCCTCCGACAGGGTACGAGCAGTACTTC.

This clonotype was counted a few times. This chain connects TRBV19 to TRBJ2-5, with TRBD2 as a possible D gene (6 bases). CDR1 and CDR2 from the germline V gene are LNHDA and SQIVND (reference sequence). Trimming left V 6 bases short and J 5 bases short, with 13 bases between. The CDR3 contains 13 residues. CDR3 in DNA: TGTGCCAGTAGCTCATCTGCGGGGGAGACCCAGTACTTC. It specifies CASSSSAGETQYF.

The chain has TRBV15 and TRBJ2-4; maybe TRBD1 (5 bases). The CDR3 is 14 amino acids. CDR1 and CDR2 from the germline V gene are LNHNV and YYDKDF (reference sequence). Trimming took off 1 base at V and 9 bases at J, with 13 bases between the two ends. CDR3 nucleotides: TGTGCCACCAGCAGAGCCCAGGGCCAGTCCATTCAGTACTTC. It yields the protein CATSRAQGQSIQYF.

This clonotype has at least ten counts. The chain links TRBV29-1 to TRBJ2-5; TRBD1 might be the D (5 bases). The germline V gene encodes CDR1 SQVTM and CDR2 ANQGSEA. The CDR3 runs 12 residues. Trimming left V 3 bases short and J 4 bases short, with 9 bases between. The CDR3 DNA reads TGCAGCGTTGATAGGGGCAGAGAGACCCAGTACTTC. It codes for CSVDRGRETQYF.

This clonotype showed up just a few times. The V and J genes are TRBV7-4 and TRBJ1-5; D might be TRBD1 (5 bases). The CDR3 is made up of 14 amino acids. Looked up from germline, CDR1 is SGHVT and CDR2 is SQSDAQ. V lost 7 bases to trimming and J lost 1 base, with 11 bases between them. The CDR3 DNA sequence: TGTGCCAGCACCCGGCAGGGCAGCAATCAGCCCCAGCATTTT. The encoded protein is CASTRQGSNQPQHF.

V is TRBV2 and J is TRBJ1-1; D remains unclear. Trimming removed 8 bases from V and 0 bases from J, with 13 bases in between. Germline V gives CDR1 SNHLY, CDR2 FYNNEI. This CDR3 is built from 14 residues. CDR3 in DNA: TGTGCCAGCGCGGGTGACAAGTTGAACACTGAAGCTTTCTTT. It yields the protein CASAGDKLNTEAFF.

The chain links TRBV19 to TRBJ1-4; no firm D call. The CDR3 spans 15 residues. Germline assignment: CDR1 LNHDA and CDR2 SQIVND (reference sequence). The V and J ends lost 1 base and 7 bases respectively, with 13 bases between them. The CDR3 nucleotides read TGTGCCAGTAGTATAGCAGGCGTCGGGGTTGAAAAACTGTTTTTT. It codes for CASSIAGVGVEKLFF.

This clonotype was observed at least ten times. The DNA for the CDR3 is TGTGCCAGCTTTGACAGCGACTATGGCTACACCTTC. This gives the protein CASFDSDYGYTF. The V and J genes are TRBV12-3 or TRBV12-4 and TRBJ1-2; D is perhaps TRBD1 (5 bases). This CDR3 comprises 12 residues. Trimming took off 8 bases at V and 3 bases at J, with 10 bases between the two ends.

This clonotype was observed at least ten times. J is TRBJ2-5 and V is TRBV24-1; TRBD1 matches at 8 bases. The V and J ends lost 4 bases and 0 bases, in that order; junction bases with no gene match: 6. The germline V gene encodes CDR1 KGHDR and CDR2 SFDVKD. The CDR3 runs to 16 residues. This CDR3 reads CATSEPGTGDQETQYF. In DNA form, the CDR3 reads TGTGCCACCAGTGAGCCCGGGACAGGAGACCAAGAGACCCAGTACTTC.

A few counts support this clonotype. At one end, the junction sequence differs from germline, possibly due to a read error. The rearrangement joins TRBV7-2 to TRBJ1-4; D unclear. This CDR3 is 15 amino acids long. CDR1 and CDR2 from the germline V gene are SGHTA and FQGNSA. CDR3 in amino acids: CASSQVSRFNEKLFF. The CDR3 DNA follows: TGCGCCAGCAGCCAAGTAAGCAGGTTTAATGAAAAACTGTTTTTT.

This clonotype appeared a few times. This chain connects TRBV24-1 to TRBJ2-5; 11 positions agree with TRBD2. The CDR3 loop spans 18 amino acids. V lost 2 bases to trimming and J lost 0 bases; unmatched junction nucleotides: 7. Looked up from germline, CDR1 is KGHDR and CDR2 is SFDVKD. For the CDR3, the DNA is TGTGCCACCAGTGATTCCCAGGGGACTAGCGGTTACCAAGAGACCCAGTACTTC. Amino acid sequence: CATSDSQGTSGYQETQYF.